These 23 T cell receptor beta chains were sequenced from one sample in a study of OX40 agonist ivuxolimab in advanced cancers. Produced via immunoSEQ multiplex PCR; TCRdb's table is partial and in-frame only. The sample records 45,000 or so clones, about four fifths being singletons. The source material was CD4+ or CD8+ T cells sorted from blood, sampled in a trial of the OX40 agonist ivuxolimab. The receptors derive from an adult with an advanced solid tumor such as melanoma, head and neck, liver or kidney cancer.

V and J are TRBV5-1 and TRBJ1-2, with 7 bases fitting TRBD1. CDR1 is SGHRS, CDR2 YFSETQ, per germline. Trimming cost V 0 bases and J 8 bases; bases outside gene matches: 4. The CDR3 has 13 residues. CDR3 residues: CASSLAGGEGYTF. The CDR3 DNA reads TGCGCCAGCAGCTTGGCAGGGGGTGAGGGCTACACCTTC.

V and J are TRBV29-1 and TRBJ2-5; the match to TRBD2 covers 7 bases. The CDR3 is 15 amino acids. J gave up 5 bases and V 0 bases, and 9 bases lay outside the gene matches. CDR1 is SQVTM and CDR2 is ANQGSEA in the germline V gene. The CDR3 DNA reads TGCAGCGTTGAAGATGGAGCGGGACGGATGGAGACCCAGTACTTC. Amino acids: CSVEDGAGRMETQYF.

CDR3 nucleotide sequence: TGTGCCAGCAGCGATAACACAGATACGCAGTATTTT. The encoded protein is CASSDNTDTQYF. J is TRBJ2-3 and V is TRBV6-1; no definite D call. The germline CDR1 and CDR2 sequences are MNHNS and SASEGT. V lost 6 bases, J lost 2 bases, and 6 bases lay in between. The CDR3 loop spans 12 amino acids.

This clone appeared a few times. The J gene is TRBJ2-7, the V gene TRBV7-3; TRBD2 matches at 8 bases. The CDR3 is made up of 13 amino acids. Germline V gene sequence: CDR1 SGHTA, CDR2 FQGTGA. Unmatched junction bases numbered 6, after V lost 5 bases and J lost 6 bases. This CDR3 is CASSATSVGEQYF. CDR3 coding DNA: TGTGCCAGCAGCGCGACTAGCGTAGGCGAGCAGTACTTC.

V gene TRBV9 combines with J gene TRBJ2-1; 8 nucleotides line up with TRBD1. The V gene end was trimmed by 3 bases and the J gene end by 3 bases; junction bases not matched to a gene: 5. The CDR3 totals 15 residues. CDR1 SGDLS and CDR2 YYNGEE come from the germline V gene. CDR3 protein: CASSDRGTGYNEQFF. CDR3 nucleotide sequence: TGTGCCAGCAGCGACAGGGGGACAGGCTACAATGAGCAGTTCTTC.

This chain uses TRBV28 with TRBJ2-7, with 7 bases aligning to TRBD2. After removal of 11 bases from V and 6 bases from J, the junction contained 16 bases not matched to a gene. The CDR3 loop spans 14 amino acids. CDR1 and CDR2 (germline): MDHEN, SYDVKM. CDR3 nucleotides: TGTGCCTCCTGTGGGGGGGGGAGTCACTTCGAGCAGTACTTC. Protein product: CASCGGGSHFEQYF.

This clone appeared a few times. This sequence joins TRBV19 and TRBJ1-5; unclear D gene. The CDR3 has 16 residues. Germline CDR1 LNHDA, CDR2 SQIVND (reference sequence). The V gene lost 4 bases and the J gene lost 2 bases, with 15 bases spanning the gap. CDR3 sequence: CASSTYLRDRNQPQHF. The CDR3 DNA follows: TGTGCCAGTAGTACGTACCTACGGGATCGCAATCAGCCCCAGCATTTT. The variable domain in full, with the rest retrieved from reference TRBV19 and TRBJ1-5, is DGGITQSPKYLFRKEGQNVTLSCEQNLNHDAMYWYRQDPGQGLRLIYYSQIVNDFQKGDIAEGYSVSREKKESFPLTVTSAQKNPTAFYLCASSTYLRDRNQPQHFGDGTRLSIL.

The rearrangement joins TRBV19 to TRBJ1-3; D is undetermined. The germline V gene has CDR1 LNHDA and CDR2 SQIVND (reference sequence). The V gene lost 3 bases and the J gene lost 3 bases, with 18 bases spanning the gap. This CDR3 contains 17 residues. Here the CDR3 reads CASSIALSGGNGNTIYF. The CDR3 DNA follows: TGTGCCAGTAGTATCGCTCTATCGGGCGGCAATGGAAACACCATATATTTT.

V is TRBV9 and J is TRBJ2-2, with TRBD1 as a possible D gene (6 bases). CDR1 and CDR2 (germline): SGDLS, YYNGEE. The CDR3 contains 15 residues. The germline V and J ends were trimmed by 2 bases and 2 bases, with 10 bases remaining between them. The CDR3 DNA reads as TGTGCCAGCAGCGTTCAGACAGGCAACACCGGGGAGCTGTTTTTT. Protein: CASSVQTGNTGELFF.

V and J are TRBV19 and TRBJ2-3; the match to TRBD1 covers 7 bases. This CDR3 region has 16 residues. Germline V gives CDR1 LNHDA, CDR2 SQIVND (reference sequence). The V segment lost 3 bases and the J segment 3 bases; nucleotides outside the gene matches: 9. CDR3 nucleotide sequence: TGTGCCAGTAGTATCTCACAGGGGTTTGGGACAGATACGCAGTATTTT. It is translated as CASSISQGFGTDTQYF.

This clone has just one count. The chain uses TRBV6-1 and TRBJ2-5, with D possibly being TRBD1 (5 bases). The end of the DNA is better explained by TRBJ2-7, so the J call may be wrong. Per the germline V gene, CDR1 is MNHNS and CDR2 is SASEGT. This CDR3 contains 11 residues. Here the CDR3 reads CASSTGSEQYF. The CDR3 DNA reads TGTGCCAGCAGTACAGGCTCCGAGCAGTACTTC.

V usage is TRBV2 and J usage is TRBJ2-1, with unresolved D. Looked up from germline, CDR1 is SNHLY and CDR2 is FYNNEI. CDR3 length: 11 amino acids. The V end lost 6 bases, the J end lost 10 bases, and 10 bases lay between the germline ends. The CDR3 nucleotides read TGTGCCAGCAGGGTTAGTGGCGAGCAGTTCTTC. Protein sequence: CASRVSGEQFF.

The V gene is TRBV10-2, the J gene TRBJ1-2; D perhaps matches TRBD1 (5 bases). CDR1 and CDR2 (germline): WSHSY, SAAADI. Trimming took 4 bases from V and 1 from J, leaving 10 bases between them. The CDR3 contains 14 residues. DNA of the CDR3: TGCGCCAGCAGTGGCATGGGGGGTAACTATGGCTACACCTTC. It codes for CASSGMGGNYGYTF.

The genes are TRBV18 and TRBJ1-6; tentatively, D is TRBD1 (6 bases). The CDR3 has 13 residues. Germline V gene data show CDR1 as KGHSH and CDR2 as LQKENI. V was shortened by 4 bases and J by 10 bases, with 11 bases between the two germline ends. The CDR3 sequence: CASSLQGNSPLHF. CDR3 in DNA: TGTGCCAGCTCACTTCAGGGGAACTCACCCCTCCACTTT.

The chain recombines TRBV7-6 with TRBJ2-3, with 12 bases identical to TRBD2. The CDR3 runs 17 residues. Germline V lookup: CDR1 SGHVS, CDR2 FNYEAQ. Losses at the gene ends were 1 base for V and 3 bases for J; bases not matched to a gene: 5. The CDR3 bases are TGTGCCAGCAGCTTAGTAACTAGCGGGGGGCAAACAGATACGCAGTATTTT. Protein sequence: CASSLVTSGGQTDTQYF.

In DNA form, the CDR3 reads TGTGCCAGTAGCACAGGTCGGGGCAATCAGCCCCAGCATTTT. Protein sequence: CASSTGRGNQPQHF. This sequence joins TRBV19 and TRBJ1-5; D may be TRBD1 (5 bases). This CDR3 contains 14 residues. V was trimmed by 6 bases and J by 2 bases, leaving 11 bases between them. Germline loops: CDR1 LNHDA, CDR2 SQIVND (reference sequence). Full variable domain (outside the CDR3, taken from reference TRBV19 and TRBJ1-5): DGGITQSPKYLFRKEGQNVTLSCEQNLNHDAMYWYRQDPGQGLRLIYYSQIVNDFQKGDIAEGYSVSREKKESFPLTVTSAQKNPTAFYLCASSTGRGNQPQHFGDGTRLSIL.

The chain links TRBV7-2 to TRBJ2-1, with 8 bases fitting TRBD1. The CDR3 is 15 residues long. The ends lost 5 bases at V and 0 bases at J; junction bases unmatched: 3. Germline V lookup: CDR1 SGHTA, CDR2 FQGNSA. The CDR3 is CASSTGGISYNEQFF. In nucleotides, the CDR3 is TGTGCCAGCAGCACAGGGGGGATCTCCTACAATGAGCAGTTCTTC.

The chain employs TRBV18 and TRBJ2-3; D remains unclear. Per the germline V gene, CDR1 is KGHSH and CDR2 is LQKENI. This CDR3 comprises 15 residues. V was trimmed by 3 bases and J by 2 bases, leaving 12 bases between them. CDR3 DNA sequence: TGTGCCAGCTCACCGGGGTTTCAGAACACAGATACGCAGTATTTT. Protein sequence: CASSPGFQNTDTQYF. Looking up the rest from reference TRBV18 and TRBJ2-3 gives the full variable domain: NAGVMQNPRHLVRRRGQEARLRCSPMKGHSHVYWYRQLPEEGLKFMVYLQKENIIDESGMPKERFSAEFPKEGPSILRIQQVVRGDSAAYFCASSPGFQNTDTQYFGPGTRLTVL.

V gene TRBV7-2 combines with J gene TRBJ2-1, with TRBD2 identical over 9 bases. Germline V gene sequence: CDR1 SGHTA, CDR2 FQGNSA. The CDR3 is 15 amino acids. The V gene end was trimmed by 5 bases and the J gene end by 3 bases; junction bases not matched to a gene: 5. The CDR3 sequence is CASSHGLANYNEQFF. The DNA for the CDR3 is TGTGCCAGCAGCCATGGACTAGCGAACTACAATGAGCAGTTCTTC.

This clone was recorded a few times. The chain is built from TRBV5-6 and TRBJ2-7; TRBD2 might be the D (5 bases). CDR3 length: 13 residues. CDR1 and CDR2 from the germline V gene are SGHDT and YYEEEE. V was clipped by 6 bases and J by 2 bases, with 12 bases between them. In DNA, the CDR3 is TGTGCCAGCAAGGCCCTAGCCACCTACGAGCAGTACTTC. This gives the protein CASKALATYEQYF.

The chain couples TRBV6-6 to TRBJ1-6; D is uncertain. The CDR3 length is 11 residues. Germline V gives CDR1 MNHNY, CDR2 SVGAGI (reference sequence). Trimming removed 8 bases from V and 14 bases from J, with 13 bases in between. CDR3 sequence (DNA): TGTGCCAGCGGCACCGGGGTGACCCTCCACTTT. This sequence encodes CASGTGVTLHF.

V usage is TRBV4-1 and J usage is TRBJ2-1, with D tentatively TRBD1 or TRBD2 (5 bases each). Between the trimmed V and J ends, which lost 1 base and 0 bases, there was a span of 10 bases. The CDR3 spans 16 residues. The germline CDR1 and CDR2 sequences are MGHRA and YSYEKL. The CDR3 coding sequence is TGCGCCAGCAGCCAAGGGGACGGGGTCTCCTACAATGAGCAGTTCTTC. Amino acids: CASSQGDGVSYNEQFF.

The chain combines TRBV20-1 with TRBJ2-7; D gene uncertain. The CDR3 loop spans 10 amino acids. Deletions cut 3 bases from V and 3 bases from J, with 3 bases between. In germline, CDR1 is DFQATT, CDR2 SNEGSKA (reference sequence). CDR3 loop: CSARDYEQYF. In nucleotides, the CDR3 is TGCAGTGCTAGGGACTACGAGCAGTACTTC.